This TCR beta chain was captured by sequencing in a study of identical twins. This clonotype was detected only a few times. One entry per CDR3 protein results from TCRdb running MiXCR on the 5' RACE reads. Of some 330,000 distinct CDR3 sequences listed, approximately 8.8% are singletons. Germline CDR1 DFQATT, CDR2 SNEGSKA (reference sequence). V was shortened by 5 bases and J by 8 bases, with 16 bases between the two germline ends. This CDR3 has 13 amino acids. The sample was naive T cells sorted from blood. This clonotype was sampled from a woman aged 45 to 65 in good health. The rearrangement uses TRBV20-1 and TRBJ2-1; D is unresolved. The CDR3: CSASSPREYEQFF. The CDR3 DNA sequence: TGCAGTGCTTCTTCCCCCAGAGAATATGAGCAGTTCTTC.